Listed here are 7 T cell receptor beta chains from one sample, sequenced in a study of T cell repertoires in cytomegalovirus infection. Which antigens these TCRs recognize remains unknown. In TCRdb, the reads were re-called with MiXCR into one record per CDR3 protein. The sample has about 900,000 distinct CDR3 sequences; under 40% are singletons. The sequencing used cultured CD8+ T cells from PBMCs, collected from culture after CMV antigen stimulation. These receptors all stem from a human donor in good health (CMV status not recorded). Some clones in this sample may be carry-over from other donors' samples.

Concerning this clonotype itself: Lacking the conserved final phenylalanine or tryptophan, this CDR3 likely reflects a read error. This chain connects TRBV7-9 to TRBJ1-2, with TRBD1 identical over 9 bases. This CDR3 has 16 amino acids. Germline V gene sequence: CDR1 SEHNR, CDR2 FQNEAQ (reference sequence). After removal of 5 bases from V and 5 bases from J, the junction contained 12 bases not matched to a gene. DNA of the CDR3: TGTGCCAGCAGCCCGGTCCTACAGGGGGCGATATATGGCTACACCCTC. Its translation is CASSPVLQGAIYGYTL.

The gene calls are TRBV7-6 and TRBJ2-3; 8 nucleotides align to TRBD2. The CDR3 has 17 amino acids. Germline V lookup: CDR1 SGHVS, CDR2 FNYEAQ. J was trimmed by 5 bases and V by 1 base; bases with no gene match: 11. The CDR3 reads CASSLVVPAGVRDTQYF. CDR3 coding DNA: TGTGCCAGCAGCTTAGTAGTACCAGCGGGGGTAAGAGATACGCAGTATTTT.

This clonotype appeared many times. This sequence joins TRBV7-9 and TRBJ2-1; maybe TRBD2 (7 bases). The CDR3 has 14 residues. Germline V gives CDR1 SEHNR, CDR2 FQNEAQ (reference sequence). V gave up 3 bases and J gave up 9 bases, with 15 bases separating them. This CDR3 is CASSFEGGHSEQFF. The CDR3 DNA sequence: TGTGCCAGCAGCTTCGAGGGGGGGCACAGTGAGCAGTTCTTC.

V gene TRBV6-2 or TRBV6-3 combines with J gene TRBJ2-1; weak D call: TRBD1 (5 bases). Germline V lookup: CDR1 MNHEY, CDR2 SVGEGT. The CDR3 totals 14 residues. V was trimmed by 0 bases and J by 5 bases, leaving 8 bases between them. In DNA form, the CDR3 reads TGTGCCAGCAGTTACTCTTCAGGGAACAATGAGCAGTTCTTC. Its protein is CASSYSSGNNEQFF.

The chain joins TRBV7-2 to TRBJ1-1; D remains ambiguous. The CDR3 consists of 14 residues. V shed 1 base and J shed 1 base, with 7 bases lying between them. Germline CDR1 and CDR2: SGHTA and FQGNSA. CDR3 sequence (DNA): TGTGCCAGCAGCTTAGTTCCGGCGAACACTGAAGCTTTCTTT. Translation gives CASSLVPANTEAFF.

This clonotype came up many times. The chain couples TRBV7-6 to TRBJ2-7, with D possibly matching TRBD1 (6 bases). Trimming took 3 bases from V and 1 from J, leaving 13 bases between them. Germline CDR1 and CDR2: SGHVS and FNYEAQ. The CDR3 loop spans 15 amino acids. CDR3 region: CASSLFSGQSYEQYF. The CDR3 DNA reads as TGTGCCAGCAGCTTGTTTTCGGGACAATCCTACGAGCAGTACTTC.

There are many counts of this clonotype. The chain uses TRBV2 and TRBJ2-4; the D is unclear. CDR3 length: 16 amino acids. The germline V gene has CDR1 SNHLY and CDR2 FYNNEI. The V and J ends lost 5 bases and 0 bases respectively, with 14 bases between them. For the CDR3, the DNA is TGTGCCAGCAGTCTAGGGCAATCTCTAGCCAAAAACATTCAGTACTTC. It encodes CASSLGQSLAKNIQYF.